These 7 T cell receptor beta chains originate from one sample sequenced in a study of Graves' ophthalmopathy and Graves' hyperthyroidism. Investigators amplified TCR beta CDR3 regions from RNA transcripts. After a first-round RT-PCR with HTBI primers, a second-round multiplex PCR was run. TCRdb reanalysed the multiplex PCR reads using MiXCR and keeps one entry per CDR3 protein. The sample lists just over 400,000 distinct CDR3 sequences, 20% to 25% seen once, with under 3% in the top ten. The sample taken for sequencing was peripheral blood. These receptor sequences come from a woman younger than 35 with stable Graves' hyperthyroidism.

This clonotype showed up just a few times. V gene TRBV12-3 or TRBV12-4 combines with J gene TRBJ1-5, with a weak D call TRBD1 (5 bases). The CDR3 is made up of 13 amino acids. The V end lost 5 bases, the J end lost 6 bases, and 11 bases lay between the germline ends. The CDR3 is CASSPQQGQPQHF. CDR3 DNA sequence: TGTGCCAGCAGTCCTCAGCAGGGTCAGCCCCAGCATTTT.

The chain combines TRBV15 with TRBJ2-7; 7 bases fit TRBD1. V was pared by 1 base and J by 3 bases, with 6 bases of the junction left unmatched. This CDR3 has 15 amino acids. Germline V gene data show CDR1 as LNHNV and CDR2 as YYDKDF (reference sequence). DNA for the CDR3: TGTGCCACCAGCAGAGGTGGACAGGTTGACTACGAGCAGTACTTC. Translated: CATSRGGQVDYEQYF.

This clonotype was counted ten times or more. The chain employs TRBV29-1 and TRBJ1-1; D not resolved. Germline values: CDR1 SQVTM, CDR2 ANQGSEA. Deletions cut 3 bases from V and 0 bases from J, with 8 bases between. The CDR3 is made up of 13 amino acids. CDR3 nucleotide sequence: TGCAGCGTTGAGAAACAGATGAACACTGAAGCTTTCTTT. This gives the protein CSVEKQMNTEAFF.

This clonotype was found many times. The chain has TRBV12-3 or TRBV12-4 and TRBJ1-5; D is unclear. The CDR3 has 14 amino acids. Deletions cut 3 bases from V and 0 bases from J, with 6 bases between. DNA of the CDR3: TGTGCCAGCAGTTTGCGGGGTAGCAATCAGCCCCAGCATTTT. Protein sequence: CASSLRGSNQPQHF.

This clonotype was found a few times. This chain joins TRBV5-1 and TRBJ2-7; 8 bases are shared with TRBD1. V shed 4 bases, J shed 5 bases, and the junction held 8 bases outside the gene matches. The CDR3 is made up of 14 amino acids. Germline CDR1 reads SGHRS; CDR2 reads YFSETQ. CDR3 protein: CASSPLRGRDEQYF. CDR3 DNA sequence: TGCGCCAGCAGCCCCCTCAGGGGGCGGGACGAGCAGTACTTC.

This chain links TRBV12-5 with TRBJ1-5, with a weak D call TRBD1 (6 bases). The germline gives CDR1 LGHNT, CDR2 FRNRAP. Trimming pared 7 bases from V and 2 bases from J, leaving 18 bases between. The CDR3 has 16 amino acids. CDR3 sequence reads: CASVLAGGGGNQPQHF. The DNA for the CDR3 is TGTGCTAGTGTCCTCGCCGGGGGCGGAGGCAATCAGCCCCAGCATTTT.

This clonotype was counted at least ten times. The V and J genes are TRBV28 and TRBJ2-7; weak D call: TRBD1 (6 bases). The length of the CDR3 is 15 residues. Germline V gene sequence: CDR1 MDHEN, CDR2 SYDVKM. Trimming shortened V by 4 bases and J by 4 bases, and 17 bases separated the two germline ends. In DNA, the CDR3 is TGTGCCAGCAGTTCGCCGGGACACGGTGCATACGAGCAGTACTTC. It translates to CASSSPGHGAYEQYF. Variable domain in full (rest from reference TRBV28 and TRBJ2-7): DVKVTQSSRYLVKRTGEKVFLECVQDMDHENMFWYRQDPGLGLRLIYFSYDVKMKEKGDIPEGYSVSREKKERFSLILESASTNQTSMYLCASSSPGHGAYEQYFGPGTRLTVT.